Below, 27 T cell receptor beta chains from the same sample are listed, as sequenced in a study of T-cell reconstitution after alpha-beta-depleted transplantation in children. Unique molecular identifiers were incorporated into the prepared TCRbeta library. TCRdb analysed the PCR reads with MiXCR anew, one entry per CDR3 protein. The sample has a few hundred thousand distinct CDR3 sequences; roughly 10% are singletons. The sample here was PBMCs from the stem cell graft donor, taken from the stem cell graft. The receptors here all came from a human donor who donated a stem cell graft to a child with acute myeloid leukemia.

The rearrangement links TRBV6-5 to TRBJ2-7; 11 nucleotides line up with TRBD2. Trimming at V came to 6 bases and at J to 4 bases, leaving 8 bases not matched to a gene. This CDR3 is built from 15 residues. CDR1 and CDR2 (germline): MNHEY, SVGAGI. CDR3 amino acids: CASSSPRLAGYEQYF. The CDR3, as DNA: TGTGCCAGCAGCTCCCCGAGACTAGCGGGATACGAGCAGTACTTC.

This clonotype was counted a few times. This sequence joins TRBV15 and TRBJ1-2; perhaps TRBD1 as D (5 bases). Per the germline V gene, CDR1 is LNHNV and CDR2 is YYDKDF (reference sequence). This CDR3 contains 14 residues. V was shortened by 4 bases and J by 7 bases, with 16 bases between the two germline ends. Here the CDR3 reads CATSTNQGRGGYTF. CDR3 sequence (DNA): TGTGCCACCAGCACTAATCAGGGAAGGGGTGGCTACACCTTC.

J is TRBJ1-1 and V is TRBV6-2 or TRBV6-3, with a weak D call TRBD1 (5 bases). Germline lookup yields CDR1 MNHEY and CDR2 SVGEGT. The CDR3 is 15 amino acids. V shed 8 bases and J shed 2 bases, with 18 bases lying between them. The CDR3: CASVSWGGGNTEAFF. CDR3 sequence (DNA): TGTGCCAGCGTTTCTTGGGGCGGGGGTAACACTGAAGCTTTCTTT.

This clonotype occurred many times. The chain combines TRBV5-1 with TRBJ2-1; D may be TRBD1 or TRBD2 (5 bases each). The CDR3 has 14 amino acids. From germline, CDR1 is SGHRS and CDR2 YFSETQ. V lost 2 bases and J lost 4, with 10 bases in between. The CDR3 DNA sequence: TGCGCCAGCAGCTTCCCGGGACCATACAATGAGCAGTTCTTC. It specifies CASSFPGPYNEQFF.

This CDR3 is CSARVGTARYEQYF. The CDR3 nucleotides read TGCAGTGCTAGAGTGGGGACAGCGAGATACGAGCAGTACTTC. V gene TRBV20-1 combines with J gene TRBJ2-7; TRBD1 matches at 7 bases. The CDR3 has 14 amino acids. Germline CDR1 DFQATT, CDR2 SNEGSKA (reference sequence). The junction had 7 bases not matched to a gene; V was cut back by 1 base and J by 4 bases.

This clonotype was counted a few times. The gene calls are TRBV15 and TRBJ2-2, with 13 bases matching TRBD2. With V trimmed by 4 bases and J by 0 bases, 5 bases remained unmatched. The CDR3 consists of 18 residues. CDR1 LNHNV and CDR2 YYDKDF come from the germline V gene (reference sequence). The CDR3 DNA sequence: TGTGCCACCAGCACCAGGACTAGCGGGAGAACGAACACCGGGGAGCTGTTTTTT. It specifies CATSTRTSGRTNTGELFF.

In its sample, this clonotype was seen a few times. Written as DNA, the CDR3 is TGCAGTGCCGCCCGGCGGGAGGGAAGCAACAATGAGCAGTTCTTC. It translates to CSAARREGSNNEQFF. This sequence joins TRBV20-1 and TRBJ2-1; 9 bases line up with TRBD2. Germline trimming cut 6 bases from V and 5 bases from J; bases unmatched to any gene: 11. The CDR3 runs 15 residues. From germline, CDR1 is DFQATT and CDR2 SNEGSKA (reference sequence).

V gene TRBV3-1 combines with J gene TRBJ1-2; D is ambiguous. The CDR3 runs to 15 residues. Looked up from germline, CDR1 is LGHDT and CDR2 is YNNKEL (reference sequence). V was cut by 3 bases and J by 5 bases, with 16 bases left in between. The CDR3 spells CASSHPKGTLYGYTF. In DNA form, the CDR3 reads TGTGCCAGCAGCCACCCGAAGGGAACCCTGTATGGCTACACCTTC. The complete variable domain, with remaining parts taken from reference TRBV3-1 and TRBJ1-2, reads DTAVSQTPKYLVTQMGNDKSIKCEQNLGHDTMYWYKQDSKKFLKIMFSYNNKELIINETVPNRFSPKSPDKAHLNLHINSLELGDSAVYFCASSHPKGTLYGYTFGSGTRLTVV.

The V call is TRBV6-1, the J call TRBJ2-3; 10 bases fit TRBD1. The J segment lost 15 bases and the V segment lost 6 bases, leaving 12 bases of the junction unmatched. The V gene's germline CDR1 is MNHNS and CDR2 SASEGT. CDR3 length: 13 residues. The CDR3 reads CASRGTGEALRYF. CDR3 in DNA: TGTGCCAGCAGGGGGACAGGGGAAGCGCTCCGTTATTTT.

This chain uses TRBV5-1 with TRBJ2-5; TRBD2 aligns across 8 bases. The CDR3 consists of 18 residues. J gave up 2 bases and V 5 bases, and 17 bases lay outside the gene matches. Germline-derived CDR1 and CDR2 are SGHRS and YFSETQ. CDR3 in amino acids: CASRSWAGGGPDQETQYF. In nucleotides, the CDR3 is TGCGCCAGCAGGTCGTGGGCTGGCGGGGGGCCCGATCAAGAGACCCAGTACTTC.

The chain recombines TRBV20-1 with TRBJ2-1; tentatively, D is TRBD2 (6 bases). V lost 3 bases and J lost 1, with 10 bases in between. The CDR3 loop spans 14 amino acids. Germline assignment: CDR1 DFQATT and CDR2 SNEGSKA (reference sequence). As DNA, the CDR3 is TGCAGTGCTAGGTTGGGGGGATCCTACAATGAGCAGTTCTTC. It specifies CSARLGGSYNEQFF.

This clonotype was detected a few times. V and J are TRBV12-3 or TRBV12-4 and TRBJ2-1; 10 bases are a match to TRBD1. The CDR3 sequence is 16 residues long. J gave up 4 bases and V 5 bases, and 8 bases lay outside the gene matches. DNA for the CDR3: TGTGCCAGCAGTCCCGGGGACAGGGGATCATACAATGAGCAGTTCTTC. Amino acid sequence: CASSPGDRGSYNEQFF.

This clonotype appeared a few times. J is TRBJ1-2 and V is TRBV7-9, with D uncertain. This CDR3 has 14 amino acids. Per the germline V gene, CDR1 is SEHNR and CDR2 is FQNEAQ (reference sequence). Trimming shortened V by 0 bases and J by 2 bases, and 7 bases separated the two germline ends. CDR3: CASSLAQINYGYTF. In nucleotides, the CDR3 is TGTGCCAGCAGCTTAGCCCAGATAAACTATGGCTACACCTTC.

The chain combines TRBV18 with TRBJ1-1, with 7 nucleotides matching TRBD1. Germline CDR1 KGHSH, CDR2 LQKENI. This CDR3 is 16 amino acids long. V dropped 3 bases and J dropped 8; count of bases not matched to a gene: 15. The CDR3 DNA reads as TGTGCCAGCTCACCGGGAGTCCAGGGGGACCCGTTGGAAGCTTTCTTT. Its protein product is CASSPGVQGDPLEAFF.

The chain uses TRBV10-3 and TRBJ1-4; TRBD1 might be the D (5 bases). V dropped 8 bases and J dropped 4 bases, with 11 bases sitting between them. Germline values: CDR1 ENHRY, CDR2 SYGVKD. The CDR3 is made up of 13 amino acids. CDR3 in amino acids: CAIGGRGNEKLFF. The CDR3 DNA reads TGTGCCATCGGGGGGAGGGGTAATGAAAAACTGTTTTTT.

CDR3 protein: CASSMFWKGRTSGANVLTF. Here the CDR3 DNA reads TGTGCCAGTAGTATGTTCTGGAAAGGGCGGACTTCTGGGGCCAACGTCCTGACTTTC. The chain uses TRBV19 and TRBJ2-6; a weak D match, TRBD2 (5 bases). CDR1 is LNHDA and CDR2 is SQIVND in the germline V gene (reference sequence). The CDR3 is made up of 19 amino acids. V lost 3 bases and J lost 1, with 19 bases in between.

This clonotype was seen more than once but under ten times. The rearrangement uses TRBV6-5 and TRBJ1-2; D unresolved. V was trimmed by 0 bases and J by 0 bases, leaving 8 bases between them. Germline values: CDR1 MNHEY, CDR2 SVGAGI. This CDR3 region has 15 residues. The CDR3 DNA follows: TGTGCCAGCAGTTACTCTACAGACACTAACTATGGCTACACCTTC. Encoded protein: CASSYSTDTNYGYTF.

The chain joins TRBV18 to TRBJ1-5, with TRBD1 identical over 8 bases. The CDR3 is made up of 15 amino acids. Germline-derived CDR1 and CDR2 are KGHSH and LQKENI. J gave up 6 bases and V 4 bases, and 8 bases lay outside the gene matches. CDR3 amino acids: CASSQGQANSQPQHF. The CDR3 DNA sequence: TGTGCCAGCTCACAGGGACAGGCGAACTCTCAGCCCCAGCATTTT.

This clonotype showed up just a few times. The chain employs TRBV27 and TRBJ2-6, with D perhaps matching TRBD1 or TRBD2 (6 bases each). V lost 2 bases, J lost 3 bases, and 14 bases lay in between. The CDR3 extends over 17 amino acids. Germline V lookup: CDR1 MNHEY, CDR2 SMNVEV (reference sequence). The CDR3: CASSLTGAPDGANVLTF. The CDR3 DNA is TGTGCCAGCAGTTTAACGGGGGCCCCAGATGGGGCCAACGTCCTGACTTTC.

The chain links TRBV5-1 to TRBJ2-1; TRBD1 agrees at 8 bases. Germline CDR1 reads SGHRS; CDR2 reads YFSETQ. There are 15 residues in the CDR3. J was trimmed by 10 bases and V by 0 bases; bases with no gene match: 9. The DNA for the CDR3 is TGCGCCAGCAGCTTGGGTTGGCAGGGGGCAGGAGAGCAGTTCTTC. Its translation: CASSLGWQGAGEQFF.

The chain joins TRBV7-9 to TRBJ2-5; D could derive from TRBD1 or TRBD2 (5 bases each). This CDR3 is built from 16 residues. Trimming removed 1 base at V and 2 bases at J, with 14 bases between. Germline loops: CDR1 SEHNR, CDR2 FQNEAQ (reference sequence). The CDR3 loop is CASSLEGSWGQETQYF. CDR3 coding DNA: TGTGCCAGCAGCTTAGAGGGCTCGTGGGGGCAAGAGACCCAGTACTTC.

The chain recombines TRBV29-1 with TRBJ2-5, with TRBD2 matching 7 bases. Unmatched junction bases numbered 9, after V lost 6 bases and J lost 5 bases. Germline values: CDR1 SQVTM, CDR2 ANQGSEA. The CDR3 length is 13 residues. CDR3 nucleotides: TGCAGCGTCCTTGGGGGGGGGTTTGAGACCCAGTACTTC. It specifies CSVLGGGFETQYF.

The chain employs TRBV2 and TRBJ2-7, with 8 bases identical to TRBD1. The V gene end was trimmed by 7 bases and the J gene end by 6 bases; junction bases not matched to a gene: 2. This CDR3 contains 11 residues. CDR1 is SNHLY and CDR2 is FYNNEI in the germline V gene. CDR3 DNA sequence: TGTGCCAGCACGACAGGGGCCGAGCAGTACGTC. This translates into CASTTGAEQYV.

This clonotype was found many times. This chain connects TRBV5-1 to TRBJ2-2; no definite D call. Germline V CDR1 and CDR2: SGHRS, YFSETQ. The germline V and J ends were trimmed by 4 bases and 6 bases, with 13 bases remaining between them. The CDR3 extends over 14 amino acids. The CDR3 nucleotides are TGCGCCAGCAGCCTCCGCTATGCGCCCGGGGAGCTGTTTTTT. This gives the protein CASSLRYAPGELFF.

This rearrangement joins TRBV25-1 to TRBJ1-1; D unresolved. V gave up 2 bases and J gave up 6 bases, with 19 bases separating them. Germline V CDR1 and CDR2: MGHDK, SYGVNS. The CDR3 totals 16 residues. CDR3 DNA sequence: TGTGCCAGCAGTGAAGACCGAAACCCTGATAGGGCTGAAGCTTTCTTT. It is translated as CASSEDRNPDRAEAFF. Full variable domain (outside the CDR3, taken from reference TRBV25-1 and TRBJ1-1): EADIYQTPRYLVIGTGKKITLECSQTMGHDKMYWYQQDPGMELHLIHYSYGVNSTEKGDLSSESTVSRIRTEHFPLTLESARPSHTSQYLCASSEDRNPDRAEAFFGQGTRLTVV.

This chain connects TRBV24-1 to TRBJ2-7, with TRBD1 matching 8 bases. Germline V CDR1 and CDR2: KGHDR, SFDVKD. The CDR3 loop spans 14 amino acids. With V trimmed by 1 base and J by 5 bases, 3 bases remained unmatched. This CDR3 is CATSDFSGGNEQYF. CDR3 sequence (DNA): TGTGCCACCAGTGATTTTTCAGGGGGCAACGAGCAGTACTTC.

The V and J genes are TRBV29-1 and TRBJ1-2; tentative D call: TRBD1 (5 bases). The CDR3 spans 13 residues. V was trimmed by 0 bases and J by 8 bases, leaving 13 bases between them. Germline CDR1 reads SQVTM; CDR2 reads ANQGSEA. CDR3 sequence (DNA): TGCAGCGTTGAAGAATCGGGACGGACCGGCTACACCTTC. Translating it yields CSVEESGRTGYTF.